These T cell receptor beta chains were read from a single sample in a study of tumour-infiltrating T cells in Burkitt lymphoma. Measured with immunoSEQ multiplex PCR; TCRdb has only the in-frame clones, and not every one. This table has more than 45,000 clones, 30% to 40% appearing once. The sequenced sample was tumor tissue. These receptors all come from a human donor with Burkitt lymphoma. Both conserved end residues are part of each CDR3. A D gene is named only where the DNA matches it firmly. Size is stated for part of the rows, as once, few or many counts, or as a class when the clone is expanded.

d_call: -; v_call: TRBV2; clone_size: -; j_call: TRBJ1-5; cdr3_aa: CASSVSFSGFQHF; cdr3_nt: TGTGCCAGCAGTGTGAGCTTCTCTGGCTTTCAGCATTTT
d_call: -; v_call: TRBV4-2; clone_size: -; j_call: TRBJ2-7; cdr3_aa: CASSQDKGGEQYF; cdr3_nt: TGTGCCAGCAGCCAAGATAAAGGAGGGGAGCAGTACTTC
d_call: -; v_call: TRBV11-2; clone_size: few; j_call: TRBJ2-7; cdr3_aa: CASSPHTGPEQYF; cdr3_nt: TGTGCCAGCAGCCCACACACGGGGCCCGAGCAGTACTTC
d_call: -; v_call: TRBV5-1; clone_size: -; j_call: TRBJ1-1; cdr3_aa: CASSQQGNTEAFF; cdr3_nt: TGCGCCAGCAGCCAACAGGGGAACACTGAAGCTTTCTTT
d_call: -; v_call: TRBV5-5; clone_size: -; j_call: TRBJ1-2; cdr3_aa: CASSLGLQGDYGYTF; cdr3_nt: TGTGCCAGCAGCTTGGGTCTGCAGGGCGACTATGGCTACACCTTC
d_call: -; v_call: TRBV25-1; clone_size: few; j_call: TRBJ2-1; cdr3_aa: CASSLHGGYNEQFF; cdr3_nt: TGTGCCAGCAGCCTACACGGGGGCTACAATGAGCAGTTCTTC
d_call: -; v_call: TRBV6-6; clone_size: -; j_call: TRBJ1-2; cdr3_aa: CASSYTDRSNYGYTF; cdr3_nt: TGTGCCAGCAGTTACACCGATCGAAGTAACTATGGCTACACCTTC
d_call: -; v_call: TRBV5-1; clone_size: few; j_call: TRBJ2-3; cdr3_aa: CASSLVGGRGWGTDTQYF; cdr3_nt: TGCGCCAGCAGCTTGGTGGGGGGTAGAGGTTGGGGCACAGATACGCAGTATTTT
d_call: -; v_call: TRBV9; clone_size: few; j_call: TRBJ2-1; cdr3_aa: CASSGDVSNNEQFF; cdr3_nt: TGTGCCAGCAGCGGGGACGTGTCGAACAATGAGCAGTTCTTC
d_call: -; v_call: TRBV4-1; clone_size: -; j_call: TRBJ1-4; cdr3_aa: CASSQDGWSGGKLFF; cdr3_nt: TGCGCCAGCAGCCAAGATGGGTGGTCGGGCGGAAAACTGTTTTTT
d_call: TRBD1; v_call: TRBV4-3; clone_size: -; j_call: TRBJ1-5; cdr3_aa: CASSQDQTGVQPQHF; cdr3_nt: TGCGCCAGCAGCCAAGATCAAACAGGGGTTCAGCCCCAGCATTTT
d_call: -; v_call: TRBV15; clone_size: few; j_call: TRBJ2-7; cdr3_aa: CATSRGLDYEQYF; cdr3_nt: TGTGCCACCAGCAGAGGGTTGGATTACGAGCAGTACTTC
d_call: -; v_call: TRBV5-1; clone_size: -; j_call: TRBJ1-6; cdr3_aa: CASSLGGSGGPPLHF; cdr3_nt: TGCGCCAGCAGCTTGGGGGGGTCAGGCGGGCCACCCCTCCACTTT
d_call: -; v_call: TRBV29-1; clone_size: few; j_call: TRBJ2-7; cdr3_aa: CSAPGRRSYEQYF; cdr3_nt: TGCAGCGCTCCGGGACGGAGATCCTACGAGCAGTACTTC
d_call: -; v_call: TRBV10-3; clone_size: -; j_call: TRBJ1-6; cdr3_aa: CANGRGLNSPLHF; cdr3_nt: TGTGCCAACGGGCGGGGTCTAAATTCACCCCTCCACTTT
d_call: TRBD1; v_call: TRBV4-3; clone_size: -; j_call: TRBJ2-5; cdr3_aa: CASSRAGGKETQYF; cdr3_nt: TGCGCCAGCAGCCGGGCAGGGGGCAAAGAGACCCAGTACTTC
d_call: TRBD1; v_call: TRBV5-4; clone_size: -; j_call: TRBJ1-2; cdr3_aa: CASSPGGETNRIHRDGYTF; cdr3_nt: TGTGCCAGCAGCCCAGGGGGAGAGACCAACCGCATTCACCGTGATGGCTACACCTTC
d_call: -; v_call: TRBV19; clone_size: few; j_call: TRBJ1-5; cdr3_aa: CASSIDGDQPQHF; cdr3_nt: TGTGCCAGTAGTATAGATGGGGATCAGCCCCAGCATTTT
d_call: TRBD2; v_call: TRBV19; clone_size: -; j_call: TRBJ2-3; cdr3_aa: CASSIQLAGGQDTQYF; cdr3_nt: TGTGCCAGTAGTATCCAGCTAGCGGGGGGGCAAGATACGCAGTATTTT
d_call: -; v_call: TRBV30; clone_size: few; j_call: TRBJ2-2; cdr3_aa: CAWIGTGLGVTGELFF; cdr3_nt: TGTGCCTGGATTGGGACCGGTTTGGGGGTAACCGGGGAGCTGTTTTTT
d_call: -; v_call: TRBV4-1; clone_size: -; j_call: TRBJ1-3; cdr3_aa: CASSQVFASSGNTIYF; cdr3_nt: TGCGCCAGCAGCCAAGTTTTCGCAAGCTCTGGAAACACCATATATTTT
d_call: TRBD2; v_call: TRBV6-6; clone_size: -; j_call: TRBJ2-1; cdr3_aa: CASSYSSGRNNEQFF; cdr3_nt: TGTGCCAGCAGTTACTCTAGCGGGAGGAACAATGAGCAGTTCTTC
d_call: -; v_call: TRBV9; clone_size: -; j_call: TRBJ1-3; cdr3_aa: CASSDSQGGANSGNTIYF; cdr3_nt: TGTGCCAGCAGCGACTCCCAAGGCGGGGCTAACTCTGGAAACACCATATATTTT
d_call: TRBD1; v_call: TRBV29-1; clone_size: -; j_call: TRBJ2-5; cdr3_aa: CSLTQGIETQYF; cdr3_nt: TGCAGCCTCACACAGGGGATCGAGACCCAGTACTTC
d_call: TRBD1; v_call: TRBV6-6; clone_size: few; j_call: TRBJ1-1; cdr3_aa: CASRPGTGMSAFF; cdr3_nt: TGTGCCAGCAGGCCCGGGACAGGGATGTCAGCTTTCTTT
d_call: -; v_call: TRBV7-7; clone_size: few; j_call: TRBJ2-2; cdr3_aa: CASSLVHSGELFF; cdr3_nt: TGTGCCAGCAGCTTAGTCCATTCAGGGGAGCTGTTTTTT
d_call: -; v_call: TRBV27; clone_size: few; j_call: TRBJ1-6; cdr3_aa: CASSLSLNSPLHF; cdr3_nt: TGTGCCAGCAGTTTATCTTTAAATTCACCCCTCCACTTT
d_call: -; v_call: TRBV23-1; clone_size: few; j_call: TRBJ1-2; cdr3_aa: CASSRKDRPGPPWPF; cdr3_nt: TGCGCCAGCAGTCGAAAGGATCGACCGGGGCCGCCCTGGCCCTTC
d_call: -; v_call: TRBV5-1; clone_size: few; j_call: TRBJ2-3; cdr3_aa: CASSLDGLADTQYF; cdr3_nt: TGCGCCAGCAGCTTGGACGGACTCGCAGATACGCAGTATTTT
d_call: TRBD2; v_call: TRBV4-1; clone_size: -; j_call: TRBJ2-1; cdr3_aa: CASSSRAGGPNEQFF; cdr3_nt: TGCGCCAGCAGCTCCCGGGCGGGGGGGCCGAATGAGCAGTTCTTC
d_call: TRBD1; v_call: TRBV5-1; clone_size: -; j_call: TRBJ2-5; cdr3_aa: CASSLPDRGFQETQYF; cdr3_nt: TGCGCCAGCAGCTTGCCCGACAGGGGGTTTCAAGAGACCCAGTACTTC
d_call: TRBD1; v_call: TRBV5-8; clone_size: few; j_call: TRBJ2-7; cdr3_aa: CASRGTGAYEQYF; cdr3_nt: TGTGCCAGCAGGGGGACAGGGGCCTACGAGCAGTACTTC
d_call: TRBD1; v_call: TRBV11-3; clone_size: once; j_call: TRBJ2-7; cdr3_aa: CASSLNRGNEQYF; cdr3_nt: TGTGCCAGCAGCCTAAACAGGGGGAACGAGCAGTACTTC
d_call: -; v_call: TRBV6-6; clone_size: few; j_call: TRBJ2-6; cdr3_aa: CASSQDSPVLTF; cdr3_nt: TGTGCCAGCAGCCAAGACAGTCCGGTCCTGACTTTC
d_call: TRBD1; v_call: TRBV7-9; clone_size: -; j_call: TRBJ2-5; cdr3_aa: CASSLGDRPQETQYF; cdr3_nt: TGTGCCAGCAGCTTAGGGGACAGGCCACAAGAGACCCAGTACTTC
d_call: TRBD1; v_call: TRBV6-6; clone_size: few; j_call: TRBJ2-2; cdr3_aa: CASRGQAAGELFF; cdr3_nt: TGTGCCAGCAGGGGACAGGCGGCCGGGGAGCTGTTTTTT
d_call: -; v_call: TRBV5-1; clone_size: -; j_call: TRBJ2-1; cdr3_aa: CASSPVRRSSYNEQFF; cdr3_nt: TGCGCCAGCAGCCCAGTTCGCAGGAGCTCCTACAATGAGCAGTTCTTC
d_call: TRBD2; v_call: TRBV4-3; clone_size: -; j_call: TRBJ2-3; cdr3_aa: CASSQDPLAGLADTQYF; cdr3_nt: TGCGCCAGCAGCCAAGATCCCCTAGCGGGGTTGGCAGATACGCAGTATTTT
d_call: TRBD2; v_call: TRBV7-2; clone_size: -; j_call: TRBJ2-7; cdr3_aa: CASSPGLAGGQEQYF; cdr3_nt: TGTGCCAGCAGCCCAGGACTAGCGGGGGGGCAGGAGCAGTACTTC
d_call: -; v_call: TRBV30; clone_size: -; j_call: TRBJ2-7; cdr3_aa: CAWSPRSGRKNEQYF; cdr3_nt: TGTGCCTGGAGTCCGCGATCAGGAAGGAAGAACGAGCAGTACTTC
d_call: TRBD2; v_call: TRBV10-3; clone_size: -; j_call: TRBJ2-3; cdr3_aa: CAIRLSSGTSGSSDTQYF; cdr3_nt: TGTGCCATCAGACTCTCTTCCGGGACTAGCGGGTCCTCAGATACGCAGTATTTT
d_call: -; v_call: TRBV7-2; clone_size: -; j_call: TRBJ2-2; cdr3_aa: CATPPQGLPRGELFF; cdr3_nt: TGTGCCACCCCCCCCCAGGGACTCCCTAGGGGGGAGCTGTTTTTT
d_call: -; v_call: TRBV19; clone_size: few; j_call: TRBJ2-5; cdr3_aa: CASSPGVGRLRAQYF; cdr3_nt: TGTGCCAGTAGCCCGGGGGTCGGCCGCCTTCGGGCCCAGTACTTC
d_call: -; v_call: TRBV4-1; clone_size: -; j_call: TRBJ2-1; cdr3_aa: CASSQEPLVGAGEQFF; cdr3_nt: TGCGCCAGCAGCCAAGAACCCCTCGTGGGGGCCGGTGAGCAGTTCTTC
d_call: TRBD2; v_call: TRBV11-2; clone_size: few; j_call: TRBJ2-7; cdr3_aa: CASSPGGTYEQYF; cdr3_nt: TGTGCCAGCAGCCCCGGGGGGACCTACGAGCAGTACTTC
d_call: -; v_call: TRBV6-6; clone_size: -; j_call: TRBJ2-7; cdr3_aa: CASKATASSYEQYF; cdr3_nt: TGTGCCAGCAAGGCGACAGCCTCCAGCTACGAGCAGTACTTC
d_call: -; v_call: TRBV27; clone_size: few; j_call: TRBJ1-3; cdr3_aa: CASSPSVGHLVNTIYF; cdr3_nt: TGTGCCAGCAGTCCATCAGTGGGACACCTCGTGAACACCATATATTTT